Ten or more counts support the clone carrying this TCR beta chain. Its antigen remains unidentified. Gene and germline names: mouse. This specimen comes from a study of CD8+ T cells in alopecia areata. RNA extraction and reverse transcription yielded cDNA as sequencing template. TCRdb keeps only in-frame clones here, not all; method: immunoSEQ multiplex PCR. This sample includes 250,000 or so clones with no singletons; its ten biggest clones take up 1.2%. Points from the study as a whole: Against the mouse data, patients shared TCRs less clearly, possibly for HLA reasons.

CD4, CD8alpha, NKG2D, NKG2ACE and other markers guided sorting of pooled cutaneous lymph node cells. Source material: CD4+ T cells sorted from a lymph node. The sequence came from a C3H/HeJ mouse with alopecia areata. These mice share the MHC haplotype H2-k.

The sequenced part of the CDR3 DNA is TGTGCCAGCAGTACCGATGGA. Translating gives CASSTDG. The whole CDR3 is CASSTDGEVFF. The chain carries TRBV19 and TRBJ1-1; D remains unclear. The DNA ends 4 residues before the CDR3 does, and the rest of the CDR3 is filled in from the germline J gene. This CDR3 has 11 amino acids. Germline V CDR1 and CDR2: FNHDT, SITEND (reference sequence). Supplemented by reference TRBV19 and TRBJ1-1, the full variable domain reads GGIITQTPKFLIGQEGQKLTLKCQQNFNHDTMYWYRQDSGKGLRLIYYSITENDLQKGDLSEGYDASREKKSSFSLTVTSAQKNEMAVFLCASSTDGEVFFGKGTRLTVV.